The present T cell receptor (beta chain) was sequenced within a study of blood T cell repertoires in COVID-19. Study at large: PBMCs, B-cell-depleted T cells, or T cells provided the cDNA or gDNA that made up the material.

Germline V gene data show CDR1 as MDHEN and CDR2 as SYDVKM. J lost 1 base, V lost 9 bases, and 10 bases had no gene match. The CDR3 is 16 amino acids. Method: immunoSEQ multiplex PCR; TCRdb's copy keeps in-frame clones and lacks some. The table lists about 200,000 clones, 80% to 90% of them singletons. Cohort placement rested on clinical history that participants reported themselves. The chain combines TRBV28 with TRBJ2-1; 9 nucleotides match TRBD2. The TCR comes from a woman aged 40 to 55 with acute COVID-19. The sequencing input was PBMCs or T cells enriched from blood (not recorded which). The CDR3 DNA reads TGTGCCAGGAGAATTAGACTAGCGGCATCCTACAATGAGCAGTTCTTC. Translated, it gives CARRIRLAASYNEQFF.